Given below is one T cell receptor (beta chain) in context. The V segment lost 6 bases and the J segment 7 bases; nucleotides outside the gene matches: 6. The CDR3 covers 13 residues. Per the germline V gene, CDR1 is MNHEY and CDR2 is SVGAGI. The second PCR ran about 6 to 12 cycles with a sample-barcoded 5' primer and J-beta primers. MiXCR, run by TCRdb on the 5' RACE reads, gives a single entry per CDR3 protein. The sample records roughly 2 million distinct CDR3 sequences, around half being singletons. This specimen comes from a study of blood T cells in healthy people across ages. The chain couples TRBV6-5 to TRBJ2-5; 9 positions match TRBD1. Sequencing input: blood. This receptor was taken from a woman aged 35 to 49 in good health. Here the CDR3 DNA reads TGTGCCAGCAGCCGGGACAGGGACGGGACCCAGTACTTC. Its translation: CASSRDRDGTQYF.